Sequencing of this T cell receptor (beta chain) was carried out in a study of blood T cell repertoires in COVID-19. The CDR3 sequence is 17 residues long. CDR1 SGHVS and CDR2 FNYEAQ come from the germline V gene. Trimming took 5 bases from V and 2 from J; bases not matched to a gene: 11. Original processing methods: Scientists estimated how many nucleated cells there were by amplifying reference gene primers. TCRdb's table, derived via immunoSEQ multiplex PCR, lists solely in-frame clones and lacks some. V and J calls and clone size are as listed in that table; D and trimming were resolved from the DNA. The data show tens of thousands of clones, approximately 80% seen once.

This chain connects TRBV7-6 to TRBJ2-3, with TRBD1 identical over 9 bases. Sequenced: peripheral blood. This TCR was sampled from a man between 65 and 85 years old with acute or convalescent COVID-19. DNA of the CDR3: TGTGCCAGCAGCCCTACAGGGGGCTGGGGTTTCACAGATACGCAGTATTTT. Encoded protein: CASSPTGGWGFTDTQYF. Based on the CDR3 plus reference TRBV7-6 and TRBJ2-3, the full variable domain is GAGVSQSPRYKVTKRGQDVALRCDPISGHVSLYWYRQALGQGPEFLTYFNYEAQQDKSGLPNDRFSAERPEGSISTLTIQRTEQRDSAMYRCASSPTGGWGFTDTQYFGPGTRLTVL.